This TCR beta chain derives from a study of control samples from healthy donors and cancer patients. The method was immunoSEQ multiplex PCR; TCRdb's version includes in-frame clones alone and lacks a portion of them. The data contain roughly 160,000 clones, approximately 96% of them singletons. Trimming removed 2 bases at V and 10 bases at J, with 12 bases between. The CDR3 extends over 13 amino acids. CDR1 SGHTA and CDR2 FQGTGA come from the germline V gene. V usage is TRBV7-3 and J usage is TRBJ2-1; D is uncertain. This receptor was identified in a woman in her 30s in good health. The sample consisted of blood. CDR3 coding DNA: TGTGCCAGCAGCTTACAGACCGCTACAGAGCAGTTCTTC. This gives the protein CASSLQTATEQFF.